Listed here are 24 T cell receptor beta chains from one sample, sequenced in a study of immune cell composition in non-small cell lung cancer. TCRdb keeps only in-frame clones here, not all; method: immunoSEQ multiplex PCR. The sample includes some 13,000 clones, around 75% of them seen just once. Input material: lung tumor tissue. The receptors derive from a human donor with non-small cell lung cancer.

V and J are TRBV7-2 and TRBJ1-1, with no clear D. Germline V gene sequence: CDR1 SGHTA, CDR2 FQGNSA. The CDR3 loop spans 14 amino acids. Trimming removed 0 bases from V and 1 base from J, with 6 bases in between. CDR3 residues: CASSLASRNTEAFF. CDR3 DNA: TGTGCCAGCAGCTTAGCTTCCAGGAACACTGAAGCTTTCTTT.

The chain employs TRBV6-1 and TRBJ1-1; D not certain. Germline V lookup: CDR1 MNHNS, CDR2 SASEGT. The CDR3 is 15 amino acids. Trimming pared 1 base from V and 5 bases from J, leaving 14 bases between. CDR3 bases: TGTGCCAGCAGTGAAGGTGGGCAGTCCAGGACTGAAGCTTTCTTT. It encodes CASSEGGQSRTEAFF.

The chain employs TRBV10-3 and TRBJ2-3, with 9 nucleotides matching TRBD1. This CDR3 region has 15 residues. Unmatched junction bases numbered 9, after V lost 5 bases and J lost 6 bases. Looked up from germline, CDR1 is ENHRY and CDR2 is SYGVKD. The CDR3 loop is CAISTPDRGSDTQYF. The CDR3 bases are TGTGCCATCAGTACCCCTGACAGGGGGAGTGATACGCAGTATTTT.

V gene TRBV9 combines with J gene TRBJ2-5; D perhaps matches TRBD2 (6 bases). The V end lost 0 bases, the J end lost 5 bases, and 14 bases lay between the germline ends. Germline values: CDR1 SGDLS, CDR2 YYNGEE. The length of the CDR3 is 15 residues. CDR3 region: CASSVGPAGGETQYF. In DNA, the CDR3 is TGTGCCAGCAGCGTAGGCCCGGCAGGAGGGGAGACCCAGTACTTC.

The chain couples TRBV18 to TRBJ2-1, with TRBD2 as a possible D gene (5 bases). Looked up from germline, CDR1 is KGHSH and CDR2 is LQKENI. V was trimmed by 2 bases and J by 8 bases, leaving 7 bases between them. The CDR3 has 12 residues. The CDR3 nucleotides are TGTGCCAGCTCACCAGTGAGGGATGAGCAGTTCTTC. This encodes CASSPVRDEQFF.

The chain joins TRBV7-6 to TRBJ2-1, with 11 bases aligning to TRBD2. CDR1 is SGHVS, CDR2 FNYEAQ, per germline. Trimming at V came to 5 bases and at J to 10 bases, leaving 10 bases not matched to a gene. The CDR3 totals 15 residues. The CDR3 reads CASSLLSGRAGEQFF. Here the CDR3 DNA reads TGTGCCAGCAGCCTTCTTAGCGGGAGGGCCGGGGAGCAGTTCTTC.

The rearrangement links TRBV4-2 to TRBJ1-1, with D unresolved. This CDR3 contains 16 residues. The V gene's germline CDR1 is LGHNA and CDR2 YNFKEQ. Trimming shortened V by 1 base and J by 1 base, and 13 bases separated the two germline ends. CDR3 in DNA: TGTGCCAGCAGCCAAGCAGAGGTCGAGTGGAACACTGAAGCTTTCTTT. Its translation is CASSQAEVEWNTEAFF.

The chain recombines TRBV6-5 with TRBJ2-7; D gene unclear. V lost 6 bases to trimming and J lost 4 bases, with 10 bases between them. The CDR3 runs to 12 residues. Germline assignment: CDR1 MNHEY and CDR2 SVGAGI. In DNA form, the CDR3 reads TGTGCCAGCAGCCACTCGGGTTACGAGCAGTACTTC. Amino acid sequence: CASSHSGYEQYF.

CDR3 loop: CASSAGSRTEAFF. The CDR3 region has the DNA TGTGCCAGCAGTGCAGGGTCCAGGACTGAAGCTTTCTTT. The genes are TRBV6-4 and TRBJ1-1, with D perhaps matching TRBD1 (5 bases). The V gene's germline CDR1 is MRHNA and CDR2 SNTAGT. CDR3 length: 13 residues. Trimming left V 4 bases short and J 5 bases short, with 11 bases between.

This clone was picked up one time. The genes are TRBV18 and TRBJ2-7; 8 bases are a match to TRBD1. The CDR3 totals 13 residues. J gave up 3 bases and V 4 bases, and 2 bases lay outside the gene matches. Germline CDR1 KGHSH, CDR2 LQKENI. CDR3 loop: CASSRGQDYEQYF. CDR3 DNA: TGTGCCAGCTCACGGGGACAGGACTACGAGCAGTACTTC.

This clone was detected once. This chain links TRBV28 with TRBJ2-1; 8 bases align to TRBD2. The CDR3 has 16 residues. Germline V CDR1 and CDR2: MDHEN, SYDVKM. The ends lost 3 bases at V and 4 bases at J; junction bases unmatched: 8. The CDR3 coding sequence is TGTGCCAGCAGTTTCCTCCCCGGGACTAGGTACAATGAGCAGTTCTTC. Protein sequence: CASSFLPGTRYNEQFF.

The chain uses TRBV9 and TRBJ1-2, with D possibly TRBD1 on 5 matching bases. Germline V lookup: CDR1 SGDLS, CDR2 YYNGEE. This CDR3 is 13 amino acids long. Between the trimmed V and J ends, which lost 0 bases and 7 bases, there was a span of 10 bases. DNA for the CDR3: TGTGCCAGCAGCGTAGGCAGGGAGGGTGGCTACACCTTC. It is translated as CASSVGREGGYTF. The full variable domain, rest sourced from reference TRBV9 and TRBJ1-2, is DSGVTQTPKHLITATGQRVTLRCSPRSGDLSVYWYQQSLDQGLQFLIQYYNGEERAKGNILERFSAQQFPDLHSELNLSSLELGDSALYFCASSVGREGGYTFGSGTRLTVV.

Worth noting for this clone: One end of the junction is discordant with germline, which a read error may explain. The CDR3 loop reads CASSLTDTNYGYTF. CDR3 nucleotide sequence: TGTGCCAGCAGCTTAACTGACACCAACTATGGCTACACCTTC. The chain is built from TRBV5-3 and TRBJ1-2; D remains unclear. TRBV5-3 is flagged as an ORF with uncertain function. CDR3 size: 14 residues.

This rearrangement joins TRBV19 to TRBJ2-5, with 11 bases aligning to TRBD2. The CDR3 contains 17 residues. After removal of 5 bases from V and 1 base from J, the junction contained 9 bases not matched to a gene. Germline CDR1 LNHDA, CDR2 SQIVND (reference sequence). In nucleotides, the CDR3 is TGTGCCAGTAGTCCATGGGGCCTAGCGGGGGGCCAAGAGACCCAGTACTTC. Translated: CASSPWGLAGGQETQYF. The whole variable domain, filled in from reference TRBV19 and TRBJ2-5, reads DGGITQSPKYLFRKEGQNVTLSCEQNLNHDAMYWYRQDPGQGLRLIYYSQIVNDFQKGDIAEGYSVSREKKESFPLTVTSAQKNPTAFYLCASSPWGLAGGQETQYFGPGTRLLVL.

This chain joins TRBV14 and TRBJ1-1; the match to TRBD1 covers 10 bases. J gave up 2 bases and V 4 bases, and 4 bases lay outside the gene matches. Germline V gene lookup returns CDR1 SGHDN and CDR2 FVKESK. This CDR3 spans 15 amino acids. The chain's CDR3 is CASSLRTGGNTEAFF. CDR3 DNA: TGTGCCAGCAGCCTCCGGACAGGGGGTAACACTGAAGCTTTCTTT.

This clone was recorded a few times. The chain has TRBV16 and TRBJ1-2; TRBD1 matches at 9 bases. The germline V gene encodes CDR1 KGHSY and CDR2 FQNENV. With 3 bases clipped from V and 4 bases from J, the junction kept 6 bases outside the gene matches. The CDR3 runs to 15 residues. CDR3 DNA sequence: TGTGCCAGCAGCCAGGGGGGACAGGGTACCTATGGCTACACCTTC. This gives the protein CASSQGGQGTYGYTF. The full variable domain, in which reference TRBV16 and TRBJ1-2 provide the parts outside the CDR3, is GEEVAQTPKHLVRGEGQKAKLYCAPIKGHSYVFWYQQVLKNEFKFLISFQNENVFDETGMPKERFSAKCLPNSPCSLEIQATKLEDSAVYFCASSQGGQGTYGYTFGSGTRLTVV.

The CDR3 loop is CAISPGTSGGNEQFF. In nucleotides, the CDR3 is TGTGCCATCAGTCCCGGGACTAGCGGGGGTAATGAGCAGTTCTTC. The gene calls are TRBV10-3 and TRBJ2-1; 14 bases line up with TRBD2. J was trimmed by 7 bases and V by 5 bases; bases with no gene match: 4. In germline, CDR1 is ENHRY, CDR2 SYGVKD. The CDR3 spans 15 residues.

The chain has TRBV15 and TRBJ1-1; D gene unclear. The V end lost 5 bases, the J end lost 3 bases, and 13 bases lay between the germline ends. CDR1 and CDR2 (germline): LNHNV, YYDKDF (reference sequence). The CDR3 is made up of 14 amino acids. CDR3 DNA sequence: TGTGCCACCAGCCCTAGGTGGAGGGACACTGAAGCTTTCTTT. Translating gives CATSPRWRDTEAFF. The full variable domain, in which reference TRBV15 and TRBJ1-1 provide the parts outside the CDR3, is DAMVIQNPRYQVTQFGKPVTLSCSQTLNHNVMYWYQQKSSQAPKLLFHYYDKDFNNEADTPDNFQSRRPNTSFCFLDIRSPGLGDTAMYLCATSPRWRDTEAFFGQGTRLTVV.

This clone was seen more than once but under ten times. The chain employs TRBV4-3 and TRBJ2-1; D is perhaps TRBD2 (6 bases). This CDR3 spans 17 amino acids. Germline-derived CDR1 and CDR2 are LGHNA and YSLEER. Trimming shortened V by 0 bases and J by 6 bases, and 18 bases separated the two germline ends. This CDR3 is CASSQDGVGGTFNEQFF. DNA for the CDR3: TGCGCCAGCAGCCAAGATGGAGTGGGCGGGACTTTCAATGAGCAGTTCTTC.

The chain combines TRBV6-4 with TRBJ2-1; 9 bases fit TRBD1. The CDR3 runs to 15 residues. Per the germline V gene, CDR1 is MRHNA and CDR2 is SNTAGT. Germline trimming cut 3 bases from V and 4 bases from J; bases unmatched to any gene: 4. Here the CDR3 reads CASSEQGADYNEQFF. CDR3 nucleotides: TGTGCCAGCAGTGAACAGGGGGCAGATTACAATGAGCAGTTCTTC.

The rearrangement links TRBV20-1 to TRBJ2-7; D not resolved. The CDR3 totals 11 residues. V dropped 0 bases and J dropped 4 bases, with 4 bases sitting between them. Germline CDR1 reads DFQATT; CDR2 reads SNEGSKA (reference sequence). This CDR3 is CSARDQYEQYF. For the CDR3, the DNA is TGCAGTGCTAGAGATCAGTACGAGCAGTACTTC.

This clone came up a few times. The chain links TRBV18 to TRBJ1-5; D is ambiguous. The CDR3 is 15 amino acids. V shed 1 base and J shed 1 base, with 8 bases lying between them. Germline V gene sequence: CDR1 KGHSH, CDR2 LQKENI. The CDR3 nucleotides are TGTGCCAGCTCACCACAGGGAGACAGCAATCAGCCCCAGCATTTT. Amino acids: CASSPQGDSNQPQHF. Using reference TRBV18 and TRBJ1-5 for the parts outside the CDR3, the full variable domain is NAGVMQNPRHLVRRRGQEARLRCSPMKGHSHVYWYRQLPEEGLKFMVYLQKENIIDESGMPKERFSAEFPKEGPSILRIQQVVRGDSAAYFCASSPQGDSNQPQHFGDGTRLSIL.

The chain recombines TRBV13 with TRBJ2-5, with 8 bases aligning to TRBD1. This CDR3 contains 14 residues. V lost 4 bases and J lost 7; bases outside the gene matches: 8. Germline-derived CDR1 and CDR2 are PRHDT and FYEKMQ (reference sequence). The CDR3 sequence is CASSSRGQAVTQYF. CDR3 bases: TGTGCCAGCAGCTCCCGGGGACAGGCTGTGACCCAGTACTTC.

The genes are TRBV4-1 and TRBJ1-1; no reliable D call. Between the trimmed V and J ends, which lost 2 bases and 8 bases, there was a span of 18 bases. Germline loops: CDR1 MGHRA, CDR2 YSYEKL. This CDR3 contains 15 residues. CDR3 in DNA: TGCGCCAGCAGCCAAAATGGAGTATTCGGTGCGGAAGCTTTCTTT. Translated, it gives CASSQNGVFGAEAFF.